This T cell receptor beta chain was observed in a study of cytomegalovirus exposure and HLA in healthy donors. Primers for the PCR totalled 60 Vbeta and 13 Jbeta. Using immunoSEQ multiplex PCR, the repertoire was profiled, and TCRdb retains in-frame clones only, with some absent. This sample has about 170,000 clones, with around 80% found just once. Healthy bone marrow donors supplied every sample. Notes on this clone: The antigen is not known.

The CDR3 spans 17 residues. Germline CDR1 and CDR2: LGHNA and YNFKEQ. The V segment lost 3 bases and the J segment 8 bases; nucleotides outside the gene matches: 11. Regarding the study as a whole: When a later analysis compared HLA-associated TCR beta chains with equally common others, the HLA-associated chains turned out to be more clonally expanded and to have lower generation probabilities. A prior analysis recorded that most TCR beta V segments were productive about 87% or about 30% of the time. Later analysis placed DRB1 highest and HLA-C lowest in TCR association rates, which differed by HLA locus.

The rearrangement links TRBV4-2 to TRBJ2-1; 12 positions agree with TRBD2. The sequence derives from a male donor in good health and CMV-seronegative. The sequenced sample consisted of PBMCs. CDR3 in DNA: TGTGCCAGCAGCCAGGAGCTCCTAGCGGGGGGGCTCTATGAGCAGTTCTTC. It codes for CASSQELLAGGLYEQFF.